This T cell receptor (beta chain) was obtained from a study of blood T cell repertoires in COVID-19. Study context: Acute and convalescent COVID-19 samples came from the United States, Italy and Spain. T cells, B-cell-depleted T cells, or PBMCs provided the cDNA or gDNA that served as material.

Original data processing: Counts of nucleated cells, estimated from reference gene primer amplification, were obtained. Method: immunoSEQ multiplex PCR; TCRdb's copy keeps in-frame clones and lacks some. V and J calls and clone size are given by that table; D and trimming were obtained from the DNA. The sample has fewer than 350,000 clones, 65% to 90% seen once. Sequencing was carried out using peripheral blood. The sequence was collected from a human donor in a cohort sampled during active COVID-19.

This CDR3 reads CASSEIGRGHSPLHF. The CDR3 nucleotides are TGTGCCAGCAGTGAAATAGGCAGGGGGCATTCACCCCTCCACTTT. The rearrangement uses TRBV2 and TRBJ1-6; 8 bases fit TRBD1. This CDR3 contains 15 residues. Germline-derived CDR1 and CDR2 are SNHLY and FYNNEI. Losses at the gene ends were 2 bases for V and 8 bases for J; bases not matched to a gene: 5.